This T cell receptor (beta chain) is drawn from a study of T cell responses to AZD1222 COVID-19 vaccine. Study-wide results and limits: Distributed over spike, vaccine-associated CD4 TCRs predominated at 160-218 and 743-854. Donors were chiefly white British, with a greater number of females, and clonal diversity was perhaps underestimated.

On this clone: Antigen specificity is unknown.

This CDR3 region has 13 residues. Trimming took 7 bases from V and 6 from J, leaving 13 bases between them. The table came from immunoSEQ multiplex PCR; TCRdb's copy has only in-frame clones and leaves some out. The table records around 150,000 clones, about 90% of them present only once. The starting material was peripheral blood, obtained on day 0 of AZD1222 vaccination. This receptor was identified in an adult in good health. The rearrangement links TRBV12-3 or TRBV12-4 to TRBJ1-5, with a possible D match to TRBD1 (5 bases). DNA for the CDR3: TGTGCCAGCACCTTGGGGGGAGGTCAGCCCCAGCATTTT. Protein product: CASTLGGGQPQHF.